This TCR beta chain was observed in a study of T cell responses to AZD1222 COVID-19 vaccine. Study-level findings and limits: The study found Spike-specific TCR breadth and depth rose after two AZD1222 doses. White British people made up most donors, females outnumbered males, and clonal diversity was possibly underestimated.

V was clipped by 7 bases and J by 0 bases; unmatched bases: 12. The CDR3 is 18 amino acids. The germline gives CDR1 SGHVS, CDR2 FQNEAQ. Second doses at about 4 or about 12 weeks were pooled. Worth noting for this clone: The antigen remains unidentified.

Sequencing was performed with immunoSEQ multiplex PCR; in TCRdb, only in-frame clones are kept and a portion is missing. The table lists about 77,000 clones, roughly 90% of them singletons. The sequences come from peripheral blood, collected 28 days after the second AZD1222 dose. The sequence was collected from an adult who received the AZD1222 COVID-19 vaccine. The V gene is TRBV7-8, the J gene TRBJ1-3, with TRBD1 matching over 10 bases. CDR3 sequence (DNA): TGTGCCAGCACCCTAAAGGGACAGGGGCTTCTCTCTGGAAACACCATATATTTT. Its translation is CASTLKGQGLLSGNTIYF.